The 28 T cell receptor beta chains below all came from one sample that was sequenced in a study of CD8 T cells in ankylosing spondylitis. TCRdb ran MiXCR on the 5' RACE reads and lists one entry per CDR3 protein. This sample has 210,000 or so distinct CDR3 sequences, with roughly 8% found just once. Source material: blood, either unsorted or a sorted T cell fraction (not recorded which). These receptors were taken from a female donor with ankylosing spondylitis or in good health (not recorded which).

This clonotype has ten or more counts. This chain connects TRBV4-3 to TRBJ2-1; TRBD2 agrees at 7 bases. Germline trimming cut 3 bases from V and 5 bases from J; bases unmatched to any gene: 7. The CDR3 runs 15 residues. Per germline, CDR1 LGHNA and CDR2 YSLEER. This chain's CDR3 is CASSHSGFKDNEQFF. CDR3 DNA: TGCGCCAGCAGCCATAGCGGGTTCAAAGACAATGAGCAGTTCTTC.

This clonotype was recorded many times. This sequence joins TRBV19 and TRBJ2-7, with D unresolved. Deletions cut 5 bases from V and 0 bases from J, with 14 bases between. Per germline, CDR1 LNHDA and CDR2 SQIVND (reference sequence). The CDR3 runs 15 residues. The CDR3 here is CASSRGGRPSYEQYF. The CDR3 DNA reads as TGTGCCAGTAGTCGCGGTGGGCGACCCTCCTACGAGCAGTACTTC.

The chain links TRBV28 to TRBJ1-2, with D perhaps matching TRBD1 (5 bases). Germline CDR1 reads MDHEN; CDR2 reads SYDVKM. The CDR3 is 14 residues long. The V end was cut by 7 bases, the J end by 2 bases, with 14 bases between. In DNA form, the CDR3 reads TGTGCCAGCACCTTGGGCAGGGACAACTATGGCTACACCTTC. Translating it yields CASTLGRDNYGYTF.

Worth noting for this clonotype: A much larger clone is a single base away; this may be a read error. V gene TRBV19 combines with J gene TRBJ2-7; 11 nucleotides align to TRBD2. Germline V gives CDR1 LNHDA, CDR2 SQIVND (reference sequence). This CDR3 comprises 14 residues. CDR3 sequence reads: CVSRKLAGDYEQYF. As DNA, the CDR3 is TGTGTCAGTAGGAAACTAGCGGGAGACTACGAGCAGTACTTC.

The table lists this clonotype with many counts. The chain carries TRBV29-1 and TRBJ1-2; a weak D match, TRBD1 (5 bases). Deletions cut 6 bases from V and 4 bases from J, with 12 bases between. CDR3 length: 12 residues. CDR1 is SQVTM, CDR2 ANQGSEA, per germline. CDR3 DNA sequence: TGCAGCGTCCCGACAGCTCCCTATGGCTACACCTTC. Translation: CSVPTAPYGYTF.

On this clonotype: This may come from a read error, since a much larger clone is one base off. The genes are TRBV28 and TRBJ2-5; the D is unclear. CDR1 is MDHEN, CDR2 SYDVKM, per germline. This CDR3 has 16 residues. The V gene lost 4 bases and the J gene lost 1 base, with 16 bases spanning the gap. The CDR3 here is CASSSYESRAQETQYF. DNA of the CDR3: TGTGCCAGCAGTTCGTATGAGTCCCGGGCCCAAGAGACCCAGTACTTC.

The rearrangement links TRBV7-2 to TRBJ2-1; 7 bases fit TRBD2. The V gene end was trimmed by 3 bases and the J gene end by 5 bases; junction bases not matched to a gene: 7. Germline CDR1 SGHTA, CDR2 FQGNSA. There are 15 residues in the CDR3. CDR3 bases: TGTGCCAGCAGCTTGAGCCTAGCGGTTAACAATGAGCAGTTCTTC. Amino acids: CASSLSLAVNNEQFF.

This clonotype was found many times. V and J are TRBV3-1 and TRBJ2-1; D remains ambiguous. Germline loops: CDR1 LGHDT, CDR2 YNNKEL (reference sequence). The CDR3 totals 12 residues. Trimming left V 4 bases short and J 7 bases short, with 8 bases between. In DNA form, the CDR3 reads TGTGCCAGCAGCCTAGCCAGTAATGAGCAGTTCTTC. Its protein product is CASSLASNEQFF.

This clonotype was found many times. The chain couples TRBV9 to TRBJ2-7; 13 bases agree with TRBD2. Trimming at V came to 4 bases and at J to 5 bases, leaving 6 bases not matched to a gene. Germline CDR1 reads SGDLS; CDR2 reads YYNGEE. This CDR3 comprises 15 residues. This CDR3 reads CASSPSGLAGDEQYF. The CDR3 DNA sequence: TGTGCCAGCAGCCCCTCCGGACTAGCGGGAGACGAGCAGTACTTC.

Many counts were recorded for this clonotype. The genes are TRBV12-3 or TRBV12-4 and TRBJ1-4, with a possible D match to TRBD1 (5 bases). This CDR3 comprises 14 residues. The V and J ends lost 6 bases and 0 bases respectively, with 8 bases between them. The CDR3 sequence is CASSRQSTNEKLFF. CDR3 nucleotides: TGTGCCAGCAGCCGACAGTCAACTAATGAAAAACTGTTTTTT.

This clonotype was observed at least ten times. V gene TRBV28 combines with J gene TRBJ2-1, with 7 bases fitting TRBD2. With 8 bases clipped from V and 7 bases from J, the junction kept 8 bases outside the gene matches. Germline V gives CDR1 MDHEN, CDR2 SYDVKM. The CDR3 covers 13 residues. This CDR3 reads CASGLAELNEQFF. In DNA, the CDR3 is TGTGCCAGCGGGCTAGCGGAGTTAAATGAGCAGTTCTTC.

The chain carries TRBV4-1 and TRBJ1-2, with D unresolved. Germline assignment: CDR1 MGHRA and CDR2 YSYEKL. Deletions cut 3 bases from V and 9 bases from J, with 20 bases between. The CDR3 totals 15 residues. In DNA form, the CDR3 reads TGCGCCAGCAGCCAGACGACGACACTTCCTCGGAGCTACACCTTC. Protein product: CASSQTTTLPRSYTF.

This chain uses TRBV6-2 or TRBV6-3 with TRBJ1-1; a possible D gene is TRBD1 (6 bases). V was cut by 6 bases and J by 4 bases, with 12 bases left in between. Germline V gives CDR1 MNHEY, CDR2 SVGEGT. CDR3 length: 13 amino acids. The DNA for the CDR3 is TGTGCCAGCAGGAAAGGACAGCTCACTGAAGCTTTCTTT. It codes for CASRKGQLTEAFF.

The rearrangement joins TRBV29-1 to TRBJ2-5; TRBD2 matches at 9 bases. Germline V gene sequence: CDR1 SQVTM, CDR2 ANQGSEA. The CDR3 is 15 residues long. Trimming at V came to 8 bases and at J to 4 bases, leaving 14 bases not matched to a gene. The DNA for the CDR3 is TGCAGCTCTGGCGGGGGGGGAGTAGGGCGAGAGACCCAGTACTTC. Translated, it gives CSSGGGGVGRETQYF.

The chain combines TRBV3-1 with TRBJ2-1; tentatively, D is TRBD1 (5 bases). V was clipped by 1 base and J by 10 bases, with 14 bases between them. Germline values: CDR1 LGHDT, CDR2 YNNKEL (reference sequence). This CDR3 has 14 residues. This chain's CDR3 is CASSQGAGRVEQFF. CDR3 bases: TGTGCCAGCAGCCAAGGAGCCGGCAGGGTAGAGCAGTTCTTC.

In the case of this clonotype: A read error is possible here, since a much larger clone lies one base away. The chain links TRBV12-3 or TRBV12-4 to TRBJ1-1, with a weak D call TRBD1 (5 bases). This CDR3 is built from 12 residues. The CDR3 coding sequence is TGTGCCAGCAGACAGGCGAACGCTGAAGCTTTCTTT. It translates to CASRQANAEAFF.

Comment on this clonotype: Being one base from a much bigger clone, this may be a read error. The chain carries TRBV25-1 and TRBJ2-7; D is undetermined. The CDR3 length is 11 residues. Germline CDR1 reads MGHDK; CDR2 reads SYGVNS. Here the CDR3 reads CASSGVYEQCF. The CDR3 bases are TGTGCCAGCAGTGGAGTCTACGAGCAGTGCTTC.

This clonotype was recorded many times. V usage is TRBV7-2 and J usage is TRBJ1-1; maybe TRBD1 (6 bases). The germline V and J ends were trimmed by 5 bases and 1 base, with 14 bases remaining between them. The CDR3 consists of 15 residues. Germline CDR1 reads SGHTA; CDR2 reads FQGNSA. The chain's CDR3 is CASSPRGLSNTEAFF. As DNA, the CDR3 is TGTGCCAGCAGCCCCCGGGGGCTATCGAACACTGAAGCTTTCTTT.

A few counts support this clonotype. The chain couples TRBV7-2 to TRBJ1-2; a weak D match, TRBD1 (5 bases). The CDR3 length is 14 residues. Germline V lookup: CDR1 SGHTA, CDR2 FQGNSA. V lost 4 bases, J lost 4 bases, and 13 bases lay in between. DNA for the CDR3: TGTGCCAGCAGCTCTCCTACGGGGACCTATGGCTACACCTTC. Translation: CASSSPTGTYGYTF. Complete variable domain (other parts from reference TRBV7-2 and TRBJ1-2): GAGVSQSPSNKVTEKGKDVELRCDPISGHTALYWYRQSLGQGLEFLIYFQGNSAPDKSGLPSDRFSAERTGGSVSTLTIQRTQQEDSAVYLCASSSPTGTYGYTFGSGTRLTVV.

This clonotype was seen a handful of times. The rearrangement links TRBV11-2 to TRBJ2-7, with 9 positions matching TRBD2. V lost 1 base, J lost 4 bases, and 8 bases stayed unmatched. Germline assignment: CDR1 SGHAT and CDR2 FQNNGV. The CDR3 contains 16 residues. The CDR3 region is CASSLAPSGILYEQYF. In DNA form, the CDR3 reads TGTGCCAGCAGCTTAGCGCCTAGCGGGATACTTTACGAGCAGTACTTC.

This clonotype was recorded at least ten times. The V and J genes are TRBV5-1 and TRBJ1-2, with TRBD1 identical over 9 bases. Germline assignment: CDR1 SGHRS and CDR2 YFSETQ. There are 14 residues in the CDR3. Trimming removed 5 bases from V and 2 bases from J; junction bases left unmatched: 4. The CDR3 DNA is TGCGCCAGCAGTCGCGGGACAGGGAACTATGGCTACACCTTC. Residues: CASSRGTGNYGYTF. Supplemented by reference TRBV5-1 and TRBJ1-2, the full variable domain reads KAGVTQTPRYLIKTRGQQVTLSCSPISGHRSVSWYQQTPGQGLQFLFEYFSETQRNKGNFPGRFSGRQFSNSRSEMNVSTLELGDSALYLCASSRGTGNYGYTFGSGTRLTVV.

The table lists this clonotype with many counts. V is TRBV18 and J is TRBJ1-1, with unresolved D. The CDR3 contains 13 residues. Germline V gene lookup returns CDR1 KGHSH and CDR2 LQKENI. Trimming pared 6 bases from V and 0 bases from J, leaving 8 bases between. CDR3 coding DNA: TGTGCCAGCTCCCCCGACCTGAACACTGAAGCTTTCTTT. Translation gives CASSPDLNTEAFF. The full variable domain, in which reference TRBV18 and TRBJ1-1 provide the parts outside the CDR3, is NAGVMQNPRHLVRRRGQEARLRCSPMKGHSHVYWYRQLPEEGLKFMVYLQKENIIDESGMPKERFSAEFPKEGPSILRIQQVVRGDSAAYFCASSPDLNTEAFFGQGTRLTVV.

This clonotype was seen many times. The chain joins TRBV29-1 to TRBJ2-1; D could derive from TRBD1 or TRBD2 (5 bases each). The germline V and J ends were trimmed by 7 bases and 3 bases, with 16 bases remaining between them. This CDR3 contains 14 residues. The germline V gene encodes CDR1 SQVTM and CDR2 ANQGSEA. CDR3 protein: CSASGTLHYNEQFF. CDR3 DNA: TGCAGCGCCTCCGGGACCTTACACTACAATGAGCAGTTCTTC.

This clonotype was observed at least ten times. The chain links TRBV20-1 to TRBJ1-5, with unresolved D. Germline V gives CDR1 DFQATT, CDR2 SNEGSKA (reference sequence). This CDR3 has 13 residues. V was cut by 0 bases and J by 6 bases, with 9 bases left in between. The CDR3 loop is CSARETYTQPQHF. CDR3 bases: TGCAGTGCTAGAGAGACATACACTCAGCCCCAGCATTTT.

This clonotype was counted at least ten times. V and J are TRBV11-1 and TRBJ2-1, with D perhaps TRBD1 (6 bases). This CDR3 region has 15 residues. Germline V gives CDR1 SGHAT, CDR2 FQDESV (reference sequence). Trimming removed 2 bases from V and 4 bases from J, with 12 bases in between. CDR3 loop: CASSLSQGTYNEQFF. DNA for the CDR3: TGTGCCAGCAGCTTATCCCAGGGGACGTACAATGAGCAGTTCTTC.

This clonotype was seen at least ten times. The chain combines TRBV28 with TRBJ1-2, with D possibly matching TRBD1 (5 bases). V lost 3 bases and J 4 bases, leaving 9 bases between the germline ends. CDR1 and CDR2 from the germline V gene are MDHEN and SYDVKM. This CDR3 has 13 amino acids. Here the CDR3 DNA reads TGTGCCAGCAGTTTCCCGGGGGTCTATGGCTACACCTTC. It translates to CASSFPGVYGYTF.

This clonotype was found many times. The chain joins TRBV3-1 to TRBJ1-4; D ambiguous. Germline V gives CDR1 LGHDT, CDR2 YNNKEL (reference sequence). The V and J ends lost 4 bases and 4 bases respectively, with 4 bases between them. CDR3 length: 12 residues. This chain's CDR3 is CASSRINEKLFF. In DNA form, the CDR3 reads TGTGCCAGCAGCCGAATTAATGAAAAACTGTTTTTT.

This clonotype was picked up many times. The chain carries TRBV20-1 and TRBJ2-5, with D possibly TRBD2 on 6 matching bases. Trimming took off 6 bases at V and 10 bases at J, with 24 bases between the two ends. Germline CDR1 reads DFQATT; CDR2 reads SNEGSKA (reference sequence). The CDR3 runs 14 residues. The DNA for the CDR3 is TGCAGTGCGATCACCCCCTCCGGGACTCCCCTCCAGTACTTC. Translation gives CSAITPSGTPLQYF.